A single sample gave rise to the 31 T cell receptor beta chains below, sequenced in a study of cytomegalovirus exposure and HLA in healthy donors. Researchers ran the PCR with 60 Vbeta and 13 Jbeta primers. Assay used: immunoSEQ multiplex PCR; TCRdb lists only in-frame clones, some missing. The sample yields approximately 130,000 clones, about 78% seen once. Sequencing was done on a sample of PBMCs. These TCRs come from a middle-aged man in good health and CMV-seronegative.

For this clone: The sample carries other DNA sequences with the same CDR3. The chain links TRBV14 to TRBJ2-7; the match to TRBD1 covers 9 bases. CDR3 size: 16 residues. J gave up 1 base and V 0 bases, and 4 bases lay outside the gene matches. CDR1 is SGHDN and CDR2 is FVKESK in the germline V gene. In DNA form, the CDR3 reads TGTGCCAGCAGCCAAGACGGACAGGGGCGGTCCTACGAGCAGTACTTC. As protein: CASSQDGQGRSYEQYF.

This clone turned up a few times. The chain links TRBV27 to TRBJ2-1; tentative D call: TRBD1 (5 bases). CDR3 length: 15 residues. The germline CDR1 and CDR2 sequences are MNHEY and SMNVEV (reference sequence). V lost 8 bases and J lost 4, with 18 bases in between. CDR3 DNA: TGTGCCAGCGGGGCAGACGTGAAACCTTACAATGAGCAGTTCTTC. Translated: CASGADVKPYNEQFF.

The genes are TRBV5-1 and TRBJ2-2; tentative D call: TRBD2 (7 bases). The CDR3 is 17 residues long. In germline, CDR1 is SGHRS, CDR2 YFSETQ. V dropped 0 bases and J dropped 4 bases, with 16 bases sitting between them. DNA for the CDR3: TGCGCCAGCAGCTTGGCCGCGGGGGCGCTTACCACCGGGGAGCTGTTTTTT. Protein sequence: CASSLAAGALTTGELFF.

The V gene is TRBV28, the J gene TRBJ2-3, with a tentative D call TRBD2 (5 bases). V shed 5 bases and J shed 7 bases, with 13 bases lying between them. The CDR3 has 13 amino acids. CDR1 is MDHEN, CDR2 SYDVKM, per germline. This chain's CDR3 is CASSPRTRNTQYF. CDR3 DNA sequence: TGTGCCAGCAGTCCCCGGACTCGAAATACGCAGTATTTT.

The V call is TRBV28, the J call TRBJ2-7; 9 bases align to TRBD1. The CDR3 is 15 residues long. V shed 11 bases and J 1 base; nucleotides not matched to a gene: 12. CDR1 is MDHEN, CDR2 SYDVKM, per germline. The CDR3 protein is CAVGGTGSISYEQYF. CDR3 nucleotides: TGTGCCGTCGGGGGGACAGGGTCGATTTCCTACGAGCAGTACTTC.

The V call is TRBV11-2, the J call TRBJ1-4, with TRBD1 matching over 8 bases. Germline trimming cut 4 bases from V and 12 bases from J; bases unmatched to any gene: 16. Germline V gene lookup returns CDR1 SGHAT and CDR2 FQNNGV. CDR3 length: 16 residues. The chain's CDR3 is CASSSLRGRTLGELFF. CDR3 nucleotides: TGTGCCAGCAGCTCTCTCAGGGGGCGAACCCTCGGGGAACTGTTTTTT.

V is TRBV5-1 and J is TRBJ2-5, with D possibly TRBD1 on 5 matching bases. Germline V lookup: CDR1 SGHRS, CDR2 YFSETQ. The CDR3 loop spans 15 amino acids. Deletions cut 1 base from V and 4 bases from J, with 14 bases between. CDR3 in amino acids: CASSLNGRDGETQYF. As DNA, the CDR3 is TGCGCCAGCAGCTTGAACGGCAGGGATGGAGAGACCCAGTACTTC.

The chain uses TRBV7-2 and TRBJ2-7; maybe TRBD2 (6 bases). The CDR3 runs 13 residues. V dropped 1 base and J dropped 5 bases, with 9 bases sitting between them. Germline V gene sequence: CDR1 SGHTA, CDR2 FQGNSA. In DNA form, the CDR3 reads TGTGCCAGCAGCTTAGTCGCGGGAAACGAGCAGTACTTC. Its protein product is CASSLVAGNEQYF.

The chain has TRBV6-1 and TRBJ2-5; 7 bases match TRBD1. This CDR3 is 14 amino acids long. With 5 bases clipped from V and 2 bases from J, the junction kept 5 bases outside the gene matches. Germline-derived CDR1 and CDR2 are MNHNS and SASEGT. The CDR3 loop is CASSPGTVQETQYF. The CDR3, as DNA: TGTGCCAGCAGTCCCGGGACAGTACAAGAGACCCAGTACTTC.

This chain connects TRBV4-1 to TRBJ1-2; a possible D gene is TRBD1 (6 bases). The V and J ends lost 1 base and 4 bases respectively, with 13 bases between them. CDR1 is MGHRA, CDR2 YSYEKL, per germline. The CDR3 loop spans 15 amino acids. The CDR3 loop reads CASSQGPQGPYGYTF. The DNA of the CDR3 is TGCGCCAGCAGCCAAGGGCCACAGGGACCCTATGGCTACACCTTC.

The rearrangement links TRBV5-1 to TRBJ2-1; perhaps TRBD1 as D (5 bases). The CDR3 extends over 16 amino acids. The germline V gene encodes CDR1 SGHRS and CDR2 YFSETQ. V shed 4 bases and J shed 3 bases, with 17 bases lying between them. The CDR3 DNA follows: TGCGCCAGCAGCCCGGATGGGGCAGGATACTACAATGAGCAGTTCTTC. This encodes CASSPDGAGYYNEQFF.

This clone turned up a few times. The CDR3 DNA follows: TGTGCCATCAGTGAGTCGACTCCCCGTGAAGCTTTCTTT. Translation: CAISESTPREAFF. V is TRBV10-3 and J is TRBJ1-1; D remains ambiguous. CDR3 length: 13 residues. Trimming cost V 0 bases and J 7 bases, with 9 bases left between them. The germline V gene has CDR1 ENHRY and CDR2 SYGVKD.

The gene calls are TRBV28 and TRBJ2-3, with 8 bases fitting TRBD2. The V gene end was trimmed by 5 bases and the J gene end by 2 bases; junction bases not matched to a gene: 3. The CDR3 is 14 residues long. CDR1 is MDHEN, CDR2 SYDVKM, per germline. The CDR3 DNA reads TGTGCCAGCAGTCCAGCGGGAGCCACAGATACGCAGTATTTT. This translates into CASSPAGATDTQYF. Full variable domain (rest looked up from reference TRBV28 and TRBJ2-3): DVKVTQSSRYLVKRTGEKVFLECVQDMDHENMFWYRQDPGLGLRLIYFSYDVKMKEKGDIPEGYSVSREKKERFSLILESASTNQTSMYLCASSPAGATDTQYFGPGTRLTVL.

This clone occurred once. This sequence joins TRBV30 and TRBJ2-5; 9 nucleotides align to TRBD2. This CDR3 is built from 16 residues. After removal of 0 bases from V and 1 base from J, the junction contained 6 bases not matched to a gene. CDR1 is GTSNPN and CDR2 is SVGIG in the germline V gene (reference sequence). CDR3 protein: CAWSVKLAGFQETQYF. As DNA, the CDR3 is TGTGCCTGGAGTGTGAAGCTAGCGGGATTCCAAGAGACCCAGTACTTC.

The CDR3, as DNA: TGTGCCAGCAGTTTATCTCCTAGCATGGCGGATACGCAGTATTTT. This translates into CASSLSPSMADTQYF. The V and J genes are TRBV28 and TRBJ2-3; TRBD2 is a possible D gene (5 bases). The ends were cut back, 1 base at V and 6 bases at J, with 14 bases in the middle. Germline loops: CDR1 MDHEN, CDR2 SYDVKM. There are 15 residues in the CDR3.

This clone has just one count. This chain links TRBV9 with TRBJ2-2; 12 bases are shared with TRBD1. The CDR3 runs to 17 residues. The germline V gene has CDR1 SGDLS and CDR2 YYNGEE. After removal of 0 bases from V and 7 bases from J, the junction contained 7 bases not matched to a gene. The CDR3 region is CASSVDPGQGANGELFF. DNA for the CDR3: TGTGCCAGCAGCGTAGATCCGGGACAGGGGGCGAACGGGGAGCTGTTTTTT. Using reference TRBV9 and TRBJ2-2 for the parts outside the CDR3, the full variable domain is DSGVTQTPKHLITATGQRVTLRCSPRSGDLSVYWYQQSLDQGLQFLIQYYNGEERAKGNILERFSAQQFPDLHSELNLSSLELGDSALYFCASSVDPGQGANGELFFGEGSRLTVL.

This CDR3 is CASSSTQGARNTQYF. Written as DNA, the CDR3 is TGCGCCAGCAGCTCTACACAGGGGGCGCGAAATACGCAGTATTTT. The chain employs TRBV5-1 and TRBJ2-3; 9 nucleotides line up with TRBD1. CDR3 length: 15 residues. The germline CDR1 and CDR2 sequences are SGHRS and YFSETQ. The junction had 9 bases not matched to a gene; V was cut back by 3 bases and J by 7 bases. Together with reference TRBV5-1 and TRBJ2-3, the CDR3 gives the full variable domain: KAGVTQTPRYLIKTRGQQVTLSCSPISGHRSVSWYQQTPGQGLQFLFEYFSETQRNKGNFPGRFSGRQFSNSRSEMNVSTLELGDSALYLCASSSTQGARNTQYFGPGTRLTVL.

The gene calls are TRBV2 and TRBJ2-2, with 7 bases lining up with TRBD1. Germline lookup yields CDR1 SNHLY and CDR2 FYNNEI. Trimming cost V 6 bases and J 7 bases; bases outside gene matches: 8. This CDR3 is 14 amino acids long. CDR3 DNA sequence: TGTGCCAGCAGCATAGACAGGGATAGCGGGGAGCTGTTTTTT. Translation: CASSIDRDSGELFF.

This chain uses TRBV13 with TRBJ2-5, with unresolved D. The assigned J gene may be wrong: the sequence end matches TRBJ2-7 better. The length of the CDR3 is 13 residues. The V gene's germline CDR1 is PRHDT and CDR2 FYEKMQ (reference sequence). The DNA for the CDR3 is TGTGCCAGCAGCTTAGGCGGGTCTGGCGAGCAGTACTTC. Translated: CASSLGGSGEQYF.

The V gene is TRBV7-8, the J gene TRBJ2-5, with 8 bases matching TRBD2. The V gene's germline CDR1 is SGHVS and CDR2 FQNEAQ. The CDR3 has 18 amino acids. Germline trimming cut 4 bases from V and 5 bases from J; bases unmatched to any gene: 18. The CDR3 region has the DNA TGTGCCAGCAGCTACAGTGGACTAGCATCCCTTCGGGGGGAGACCCAGTACTTC. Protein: CASSYSGLASLRGETQYF.

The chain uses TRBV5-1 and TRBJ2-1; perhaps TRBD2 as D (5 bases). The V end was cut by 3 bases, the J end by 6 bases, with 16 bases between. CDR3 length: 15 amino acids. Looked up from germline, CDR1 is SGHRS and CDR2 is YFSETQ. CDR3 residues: CASSSFSGSRNEQFF. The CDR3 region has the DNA TGCGCCAGCAGCTCATTCAGCGGCTCCCGCAATGAGCAGTTCTTC.

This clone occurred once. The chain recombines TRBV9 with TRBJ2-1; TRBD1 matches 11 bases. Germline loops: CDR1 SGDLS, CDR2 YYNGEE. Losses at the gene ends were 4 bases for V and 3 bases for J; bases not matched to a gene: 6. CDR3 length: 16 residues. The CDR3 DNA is TGTGCCAGCAGCCCACGGACAGGGGGCTTCTACAATGAGCAGTTCTTC. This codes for CASSPRTGGFYNEQFF.

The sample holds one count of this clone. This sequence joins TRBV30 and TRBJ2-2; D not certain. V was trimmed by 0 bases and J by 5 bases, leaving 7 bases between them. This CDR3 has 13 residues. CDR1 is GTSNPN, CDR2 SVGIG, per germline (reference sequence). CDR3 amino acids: CAWSVEATGELFF. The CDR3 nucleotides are TGTGCCTGGAGTGTAGAAGCGACCGGGGAGCTGTTTTTT.

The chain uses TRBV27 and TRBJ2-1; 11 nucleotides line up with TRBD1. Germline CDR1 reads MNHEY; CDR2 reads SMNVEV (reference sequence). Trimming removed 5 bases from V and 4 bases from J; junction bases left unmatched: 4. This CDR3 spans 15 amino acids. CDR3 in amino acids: CASSGTGGNYNEQFF. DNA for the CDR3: TGTGCCAGCAGTGGGACAGGGGGTAATTACAATGAGCAGTTCTTC.

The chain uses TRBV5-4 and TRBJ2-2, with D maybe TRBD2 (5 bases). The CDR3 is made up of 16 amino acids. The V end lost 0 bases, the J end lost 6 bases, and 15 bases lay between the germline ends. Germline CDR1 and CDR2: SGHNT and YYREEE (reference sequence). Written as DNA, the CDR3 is TGTGCCAGCAGCTTGGCGGGGAGCAGGCTTTCCGGGGAGCTGTTTTTT. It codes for CASSLAGSRLSGELFF. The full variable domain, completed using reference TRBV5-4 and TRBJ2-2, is ETGVTQSPTHLIKTRGQQVTLRCSSQSGHNTVSWYQQALGQGPQFIFQYYREEENGRGNFPPRFSGLQFPNYSSELNVNALELDDSALYLCASSLAGSRLSGELFFGEGSRLTVL.

The CDR3 region is CASSPPLAPGEQYF. DNA for the CDR3: TGCGCCAGCTCGCCTCCACTAGCCCCAGGGGAGCAGTACTTC. The chain employs TRBV5-1 and TRBJ2-7, with a tentative D call TRBD2 (6 bases). The V gene lost 7 bases and the J gene lost 7 bases, with 21 bases spanning the gap. The germline V gene has CDR1 SGHRS and CDR2 YFSETQ. The CDR3 runs to 14 residues.

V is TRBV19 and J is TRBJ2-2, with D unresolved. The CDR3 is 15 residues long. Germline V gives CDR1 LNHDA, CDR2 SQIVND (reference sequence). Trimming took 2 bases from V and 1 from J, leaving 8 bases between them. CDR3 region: CASSIYGRNTGELFF. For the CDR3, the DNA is TGTGCCAGTAGTATATATGGCAGGAACACCGGGGAGCTGTTTTTT.

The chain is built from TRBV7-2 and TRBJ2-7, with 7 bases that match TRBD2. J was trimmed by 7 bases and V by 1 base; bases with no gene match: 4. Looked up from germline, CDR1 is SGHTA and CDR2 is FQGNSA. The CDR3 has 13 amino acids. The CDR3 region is CASSLGAGEEQYF. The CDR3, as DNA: TGTGCCAGCAGCTTAGGCGCGGGGGAAGAGCAGTACTTC. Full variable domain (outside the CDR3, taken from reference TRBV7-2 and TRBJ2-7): GAGVSQSPSNKVTEKGKDVELRCDPISGHTALYWYRQSLGQGLEFLIYFQGNSAPDKSGLPSDRFSAERTGGSVSTLTIQRTQQEDSAVYLCASSLGAGEEQYFGPGTRLTVT.

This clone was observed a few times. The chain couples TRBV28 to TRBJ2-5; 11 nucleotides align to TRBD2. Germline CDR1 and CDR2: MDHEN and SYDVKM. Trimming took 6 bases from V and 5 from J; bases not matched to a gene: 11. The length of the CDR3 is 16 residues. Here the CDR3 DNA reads TGTGCCAGCAGCCATCAGACTAGCGGGATTGGGGAGACCCAGTACTTC. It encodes CASSHQTSGIGETQYF. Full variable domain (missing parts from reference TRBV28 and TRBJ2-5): DVKVTQSSRYLVKRTGEKVFLECVQDMDHENMFWYRQDPGLGLRLIYFSYDVKMKEKGDIPEGYSVSREKKERFSLILESASTNQTSMYLCASSHQTSGIGETQYFGPGTRLLVL.

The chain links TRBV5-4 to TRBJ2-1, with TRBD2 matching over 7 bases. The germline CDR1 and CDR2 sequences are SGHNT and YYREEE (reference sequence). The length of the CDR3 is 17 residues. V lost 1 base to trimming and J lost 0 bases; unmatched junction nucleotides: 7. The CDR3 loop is CASSLRASSGSYNEQFF. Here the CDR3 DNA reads TGTGCCAGCAGCTTGAGGGCCTCTAGCGGCTCCTACAATGAGCAGTTCTTC.

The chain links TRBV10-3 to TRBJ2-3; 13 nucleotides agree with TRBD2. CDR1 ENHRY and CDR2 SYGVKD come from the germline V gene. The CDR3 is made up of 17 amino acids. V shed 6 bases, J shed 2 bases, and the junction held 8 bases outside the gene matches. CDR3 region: CAIRPTLAGGPTDTQYF. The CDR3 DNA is TGTGCCATCAGACCAACACTAGCGGGAGGGCCCACAGATACGCAGTATTTT.